The 24 T cell receptor beta chains below all came from one sample that was sequenced in a study of early T cells in non-severe SARS-CoV-2 infection. MiXCR, applied by TCRdb to the 5' RACE reads, yields one record per CDR3 protein. Found here are roughly 86,000 distinct CDR3 sequences, about 14% of them singletons; the top ten hold about 0.59%. Sequencing was done on a sample of whole blood. The source of these receptors is an adult who was a healthcare worker with PCR-confirmed SARS-CoV-2 infection or an uninfected control (not recorded which).

This clonotype was counted a few times. The chain is built from TRBV29-1 and TRBJ1-1, with D possibly matching TRBD1 (5 bases). V lost 6 bases and J lost 11, with 16 bases in between. The CDR3 consists of 11 residues. Germline lookup yields CDR1 SQVTM and CDR2 ANQGSEA. CDR3 protein: CSVLDTPGAFF. The CDR3 DNA reads TGCAGCGTCTTGGACACCCCAGGGGCTTTCTTT.

Comments on this clonotype: The junction and the germline gene differ at one end; a read error may be behind it. The chain recombines TRBV14 with TRBJ2-3; D not resolved. Looked up from germline, CDR1 is SGHDN and CDR2 is FVKESK. CDR3 length: 14 residues. CDR3 in DNA: TGTGCCAGCAGCCAATTCTTGTCCACAGATACGCGGTATTTT. Translated, it gives CASSQFLSTDTRYF.

The J gene is TRBJ1-1, the V gene TRBV11-1; the D gene is possibly TRBD1 (5 bases). The CDR3 is 12 residues long. Germline CDR1 and CDR2: SGHAT and FQDESV (reference sequence). V lost 5 bases and J 1 base, leaving 5 bases between the germline ends. This chain's CDR3 is CASSGQNTEAFF. For the CDR3, the DNA is TGTGCCAGCAGCGGACAGAACACTGAAGCTTTCTTT.

This clonotype was counted ten times or more. V usage is TRBV6-1 and J usage is TRBJ2-3, with 10 bases that match TRBD2. The CDR3 runs to 17 residues. V lost 0 bases to trimming and J lost 3 bases; unmatched junction nucleotides: 6. Germline CDR1 reads MNHNS; CDR2 reads SASEGT. CDR3 sequence: CASSEAWVAGGTDTQYF. Here the CDR3 DNA reads TGTGCCAGCAGTGAAGCGTGGGTAGCGGGGGGTACAGATACGCAGTATTTT.

The chain uses TRBV27 and TRBJ2-1; 7 bases map to TRBD2. Germline CDR1 reads MNHEY; CDR2 reads SMNVEV (reference sequence). V dropped 4 bases and J dropped 8; count of bases not matched to a gene: 8. This CDR3 contains 14 residues. Written as DNA, the CDR3 is TGTGCCAGCAGTTCCAGATCGGGAGGCGATGAGCAGTTCTTC. Residues: CASSSRSGGDEQFF.

The sample holds a few counts of this clonotype. This chain connects TRBV11-2 to TRBJ2-1; 7 bases align to TRBD2. The V gene's germline CDR1 is SGHAT and CDR2 FQNNGV. With V trimmed by 3 bases and J by 4 bases, 9 bases remained unmatched. The CDR3 contains 16 residues. The CDR3 here is CASSFPQQRGYNEQFF. The CDR3 DNA sequence: TGTGCCAGCAGCTTCCCCCAACAGCGGGGATACAATGAGCAGTTCTTC.

The genes are TRBV4-2 and TRBJ2-2; D uncertain. Germline V gives CDR1 LGHNA, CDR2 YNFKEQ. Trimming left V 0 bases short and J 6 bases short, with 8 bases between. The CDR3 totals 14 residues. CDR3 sequence: CASSQEELAGELFF. The CDR3 region has the DNA TGTGCCAGCAGCCAAGAGGAGCTTGCCGGGGAGCTGTTTTTT.

This chain joins TRBV5-5 and TRBJ1-2; 7 nucleotides agree with TRBD1. CDR1 is SGHKS, CDR2 YYEKEE, per germline (reference sequence). The CDR3 is made up of 12 amino acids. With V trimmed by 4 bases and J by 9 bases, 6 bases remained unmatched. CDR3 residues: CASSPQGVRYTF. The CDR3, as DNA: TGTGCCAGCAGCCCCCAGGGGGTCCGCTACACCTTC.

The CDR3 nucleotides read TGCGCCAGCGGCAGGATTCCGAACACTGAAGCTTTCTTT. It is translated as CASGRIPNTEAFF. The V gene is TRBV4-1, the J gene TRBJ1-1; no reliable D call. Trimming took 8 bases from V and 1 from J, leaving 11 bases between them. Germline CDR1 and CDR2: MGHRA and YSYEKL. The CDR3 extends over 13 amino acids.

The chain couples TRBV9 to TRBJ2-3; D remains ambiguous. Deletions cut 4 bases from V and 6 bases from J, with 18 bases between. Looked up from germline, CDR1 is SGDLS and CDR2 is YYNGEE. The CDR3 is made up of 15 amino acids. CDR3 DNA: TGTGCCAGCAGCCGTATGGATGGGTCCGCGGATACGCAGTATTTT. It is translated as CASSRMDGSADTQYF.

This sequence joins TRBV7-6 and TRBJ2-5; a possible D gene is TRBD1 (7 bases). This CDR3 is 14 amino acids long. Germline loops: CDR1 SGHVS, CDR2 FNYEAQ. V was trimmed by 5 bases and J by 8 bases, leaving 18 bases between them. CDR3 loop: CASSRGTVLGTQYF. The CDR3 DNA reads as TGTGCCAGCAGCCGCGGGACAGTTCTTGGTACCCAGTACTTC.

The chain combines TRBV6-2 or TRBV6-3 with TRBJ1-5; D is undetermined. The CDR3 consists of 13 residues. Germline CDR1 reads MNHEY; CDR2 reads SVGEGT. V was clipped by 8 bases and J by 2 bases, with 10 bases between them. In DNA, the CDR3 is TGTGCCAGCGCCCTTTCCGGCAATCAGCCCCAGCATTTT. Its protein product is CASALSGNQPQHF.

Only a few counts were recorded for this clonotype. This rearrangement joins TRBV7-6 to TRBJ1-6, with unresolved D. V lost 8 bases to trimming and J lost 4 bases, with 15 bases between them. The CDR3 has 15 residues. The germline gives CDR1 SGHVS, CDR2 FNYEAQ. CDR3 DNA sequence: TGTGCCAGCCCCCGCGGCTGGCCGTATAATTCACCCCTCCACTTT. Residues: CASPRGWPYNSPLHF.

The chain has TRBV30 and TRBJ2-7, with TRBD1 matching 9 bases. Germline V gene data show CDR1 as GTSNPN and CDR2 as SVGIG (reference sequence). The CDR3 length is 13 residues. V was pared by 6 bases and J by 7 bases, with 10 bases of the junction left unmatched. In nucleotides, the CDR3 is TGTGCCTGTCGGACAGGGGCGTTCGGGGAGCAGTACGTC. Translating it yields CACRTGAFGEQYV.

This clonotype was detected only a few times. The chain recombines TRBV28 with TRBJ2-3, with D possibly matching TRBD2 (6 bases). The V and J ends lost 5 bases and 0 bases respectively, with 12 bases between them. The germline CDR1 and CDR2 sequences are MDHEN and SYDVKM. The CDR3 has 15 residues. The CDR3 spells CASSRLDSSTDTQYF. CDR3 DNA: TGTGCCAGCAGTCGACTAGACAGCAGCACAGATACGCAGTATTTT.

The rearrangement links TRBV27 to TRBJ2-3; 11 nucleotides line up with TRBD2. CDR1 is MNHEY, CDR2 SMNVEV, per germline (reference sequence). The CDR3 is 18 amino acids. The ends lost 1 base at V and 2 bases at J; junction bases unmatched: 8. DNA for the CDR3: TGTGCCAGCAGTTTATTTCCTACTAGCGGGGGCTCCACAGATACGCAGTATTTT. This encodes CASSLFPTSGGSTDTQYF.

A few counts support this clonotype. The chain joins TRBV21-1 to TRBJ1-1. TRBV21-1 counts as a pseudogene. The CDR3 runs 14 residues. The CDR3 spells CASSIELMNTEAFF. CDR3 bases: TGTGCCAGCAGCATAGAGCTCATGAACACTGAAGCTTTCTTT.

In the case of this clonotype: Given the absence of the conserved phenylalanine or tryptophan at the CDR3 end, a read error is likely. The DNA is left out, because the CDR3 cannot be placed on it with certainty; the CDR3 is given as TCRdb lists it. The V gene is TRBV20-1, the J gene TRBJ1-1; no DNA check was done on the table's D call, TRBD1. The CDR3 has 19 amino acids, counting both end residues. Germline CDR1 is DFQATT and CDR2 is SNEGSKA (reference sequence). This chain's CDR3 is CSARDLRRQGPIRNTEAFL.

This clonotype was counted between two and nine times. V is TRBV7-2 and J is TRBJ1-1, with D unclear. CDR1 and CDR2 from the germline V gene are SGHTA and FQGNSA. The CDR3 length is 13 residues. The V end was cut by 2 bases, the J end by 1 base, with 5 bases between. CDR3 residues: CASSLFGNTEAFF. The CDR3 DNA reads as TGTGCCAGCAGCTTATTTGGGAACACTGAAGCTTTCTTT.

For the CDR3, the DNA is TGTGCCAGCAGCTTCGACAGGAGCTCCTACAATGAGCAGTTCTTC. Translation gives CASSFDRSSYNEQFF. The chain is built from TRBV6-2 or TRBV6-3 and TRBJ2-1; TRBD1 is a possible D gene (6 bases). V lost 6 bases and J lost 0, with 12 bases in between. This CDR3 has 15 residues. CDR1 is MNHEY and CDR2 is SVGEGT in the germline V gene.

The genes are TRBV20-1 and TRBJ1-6; D is unclear. CDR3 length: 19 amino acids. Germline V gene data show CDR1 as DFQATT and CDR2 as SNEGSKA (reference sequence). V dropped 0 bases and J dropped 0 bases, with 18 bases sitting between them. In nucleotides, the CDR3 is TGCAGTGCTAGAGATACTGGGGTCTCCTGGAGCTCCTATAATTCACCCCTCCACTTT. It translates to CSARDTGVSWSSYNSPLHF.

This clonotype has more than one count but fewer than ten. V usage is TRBV11-2 and J usage is TRBJ2-3; D possibly corresponds to TRBD2 (6 bases). Germline V CDR1 and CDR2: SGHAT, FQNNGV. The length of the CDR3 is 17 residues. With 3 bases removed from V and 2 bases from J, the gap between germline ends came to 18 bases. The CDR3: CASSFTIRGIYTDTQYF. The CDR3 DNA reads as TGTGCCAGCAGCTTTACTATCCGGGGGATATACACAGATACGCAGTATTTT.

This clonotype was observed a few times. The chain carries TRBV15 and TRBJ1-3; no definite D call. The CDR3 is 12 amino acids. V was shortened by 8 bases and J by 9 bases, with 14 bases between the two germline ends. Germline values: CDR1 LNHNV, CDR2 YYDKDF (reference sequence). The DNA for the CDR3 is TGTGCCACCGGGCCCGAAATAGGCACCATATATTTT. Encoded protein: CATGPEIGTIYF.

V usage is TRBV21-1 and J usage is TRBJ2-7; the D call TRBD1 from the table was never checked on the DNA. TRBV21-1 is classified as a pseudogene. This CDR3 region has 12 residues. DNA of the CDR3: TGTGCCCCCGGCCCGCGGGTGGACGAGCAGTACGTC. Its protein product is CAPGPRVDEQYV.